This T cell receptor (beta chain) is drawn from a study of CD8+ T cells in alopecia areata. The sequencing template was cDNA reverse transcribed from extracted RNA. Measured with immunoSEQ multiplex PCR; TCRdb has only the in-frame clones, and not every one. The repertoire holds roughly 100,000 clones, with roughly half as singletons. Trimming took 0 bases from V and 9 from J, leaving 15 bases between them. Germline V gives CDR1 GTSNPN, CDR2 SVGIG (reference sequence). CDR3 size: 13 residues. Sequenced input: CD4+ T cells sorted from blood. This sequence originates from a human donor in good health. The chain recombines TRBV30 with TRBJ2-7; D might be TRBD1 (6 bases). This CDR3 reads CAWSVQPQGGQYF. CDR3 DNA sequence: TGTGCCTGGAGTGTCCAGCCTCAAGGGGGGCAGTACTTC.